This TCR beta chain was sequenced during a study of blood T cell repertoires in COVID-19. The repertoire was sequenced with immunoSEQ multiplex PCR; TCRdb's copy has only in-frame clones and lacks some. The sample contains tens of thousands of clones, approximately 77% of which appear only once. This sequence originates from a man at least 80 years old with active or convalescent COVID-19. Source material: peripheral blood.

CDR3: CASTPGQGHGYTF. CDR3 DNA: TGTGCCAGCACCCCGGGACAGGGCCATGGCTACACCTTC. The V call is TRBV12-3 or TRBV12-4, the J call TRBJ1-2; 9 nucleotides align to TRBD1. With 7 bases clipped from V and 6 bases from J, the junction kept 6 bases outside the gene matches. The CDR3 is 13 amino acids.